This TCR beta chain was recovered during a study of T cells in Graves' hyperthyroidism and ophthalmopathy. Study at large: Peripheral blood was collected at initial diagnosis, before any treatment.

Amplified TCR beta CDR3 regions came from RNA transcripts. Initially, a first-round RT-PCR of the TCR CDR3 employed the HTBI primer set. MiXCR, run by TCRdb on the multiplex PCR reads, gives a single entry per CDR3 protein. Of around 690,000 distinct CDR3 sequences in the sample, approximately 15% were seen once. For the diagnoses, clinical symptoms, serum thyroxine and TRAb, thyroid ultrasound and orbital computed tomography were used. General study results and limits: By a 13 V-J model, ophthalmopathy was set apart from stable hyperthyroidism.

The CDR3 loop spans 13 amino acids. Looked up from germline, CDR1 is MNHEY and CDR2 is SMNVEV (reference sequence). The V gene lost 8 bases and the J gene lost 7 bases, with 18 bases spanning the gap. This clonotype was seen repeatedly, ten times or more. As yet, its antigen is unknown. J is TRBJ2-7 and V is TRBV27, with D maybe TRBD2 (6 bases). The clonotype comes from a middle-aged man with Graves' hyperthyroidism. The sample comprised blood. The CDR3 is CASRAWGLLEQYF. CDR3 in DNA: TGTGCCAGCCGTGCCTGGGGACTTCTGGAGCAGTACTTC.